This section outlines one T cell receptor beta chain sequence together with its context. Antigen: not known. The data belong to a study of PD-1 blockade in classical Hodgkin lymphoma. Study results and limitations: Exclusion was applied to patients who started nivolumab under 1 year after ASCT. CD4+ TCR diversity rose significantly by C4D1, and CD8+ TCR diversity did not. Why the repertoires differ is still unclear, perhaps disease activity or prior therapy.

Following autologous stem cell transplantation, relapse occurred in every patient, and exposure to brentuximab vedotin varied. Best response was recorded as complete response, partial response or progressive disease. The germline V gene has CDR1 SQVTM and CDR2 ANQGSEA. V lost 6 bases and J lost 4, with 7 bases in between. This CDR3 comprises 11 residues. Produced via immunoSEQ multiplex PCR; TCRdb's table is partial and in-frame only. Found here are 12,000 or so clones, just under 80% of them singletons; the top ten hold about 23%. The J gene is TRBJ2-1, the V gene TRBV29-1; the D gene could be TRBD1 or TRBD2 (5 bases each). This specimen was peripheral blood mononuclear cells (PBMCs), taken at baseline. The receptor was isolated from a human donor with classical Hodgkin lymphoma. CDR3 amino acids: CSVEGYNEQFF. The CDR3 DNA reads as TGCAGCGTCGAGGGGTACAATGAGCAGTTCTTC.